One sample yielded the 28 T cell receptor beta chains listed below, sequenced in a study of molecular identifiers for immune sequencing clone quantification. In TCRdb, the PCR reads were re-called with MiXCR into one record per CDR3 protein. This sample has more than 550,000 distinct CDR3 sequences, with 25% found just once. The sample consisted of naive CD8+ T cells from blood, with Jurkat cell RNA spiked in. Subset defined: FACS-sorted CD8+CD4-CCR7+CD45RA+ naive T cells. These receptors all stem from a human donor in good health. Some libraries in this study had Jurkat cell RNA spiked in.

There are a few counts of this clonotype. One junction end disagrees with the germline gene, perhaps due to a read error. This sequence joins TRBV7-9 and TRBJ2-3; tentatively, D is TRBD2 (6 bases). CDR3 length: 11 residues. In germline, CDR1 is SEHNR, CDR2 FQNEAQ (reference sequence). The CDR3 sequence is CASSSGRLGGF. CDR3 bases: TGTGCCAGCAGCTCAGGTCGACTAGGTGGTTTT.

About this clonotype itself: A read error may be the cause here, since a much bigger clone is one base away. The rearrangement uses TRBV30 and TRBJ2-3, with D tentatively TRBD1 or TRBD2 (5 bases each). The germline V and J ends were trimmed by 0 bases and 8 bases, with 15 bases remaining between them. The CDR3 loop spans 14 amino acids. Germline V CDR1 and CDR2: GTSNPN, SVGIG (reference sequence). CDR3 nucleotide sequence: TGTGCCTGGAGTGTAATCGGGGCAGGAGGTACGCAGTATTTT. It is translated as CAWSVIGAGGTQYF.

The V gene is TRBV24-1, the J gene TRBJ2-1; D remains ambiguous. Germline V lookup: CDR1 KGHDR, CDR2 SFDVKD. The CDR3 runs 12 residues. Trimming took off 5 bases at V and 7 bases at J, with 8 bases between the two ends. The CDR3 DNA reads TGTGCCACCAGTGGTCTTAGGAATGAGCAGTTCTTC. This encodes CATSGLRNEQFF.

The J gene is TRBJ2-7, the V gene TRBV30; TRBD1 matches 8 bases. The CDR3 has 12 amino acids. J was trimmed by 5 bases and V by 0 bases; bases with no gene match: 0. The germline CDR1 and CDR2 sequences are GTSNPN and SVGIG (reference sequence). The CDR3 here is CAWSVQGDEQYF. Here the CDR3 DNA reads TGTGCCTGGAGTGTACAGGGGGACGAGCAGTACTTC.

To note about this clonotype: One base away lies a much larger clone, so this may be a sequencing read error. Here the CDR3 reads CASNYSPNTGELFF. In nucleotides, the CDR3 is TGTGCCAGCAATTACAGCCCGAACACCGGGGAGCTGTTTTTT. J is TRBJ2-2 and V is TRBV6-5, with D unclear. This CDR3 is built from 14 residues. Germline loops: CDR1 MNHEY, CDR2 SVGAGI.

The CDR3 loop reads CASSLTQLTLAKNIQYF. The CDR3 DNA sequence: TGTGCCAGCAGTTTAACCCAACTTACTTTAGCCAAAAACATTCAGTACTTC. V is TRBV12-3 or TRBV12-4 and J is TRBJ2-4; D is unclear. The CDR3 has 17 residues. Trimming took 2 bases from V and 0 from J, leaving 14 bases between them.

This CDR3 is CASSVRGWTNEKLFF. The CDR3 nucleotides read TGCGCCAGCAGTGTTCGGGGATGGACTAATGAAAAACTGTTTTTT. The J gene is TRBJ1-4, the V gene TRBV10-2; no clear D. V lost 4 bases and J lost 2, with 11 bases in between. Germline V CDR1 and CDR2: WSHSY, SAAADI. The CDR3 loop spans 15 amino acids.

The table lists this clonotype with a few counts. The rearrangement uses TRBV7-6 and TRBJ1-1, with a possible D match to TRBD1 (6 bases). The germline V gene has CDR1 SGHVS and CDR2 FNYEAQ. V lost 1 base and J 3 bases, leaving 18 bases between the germline ends. The CDR3 loop spans 17 amino acids. CDR3 nucleotides: TGTGCCAGCAGCTTAGACGTGGGGGGGCGGGGATACACTGAAGCTTTCTTT. This codes for CASSLDVGGRGYTEAFF. Full variable domain (outside the CDR3, taken from reference TRBV7-6 and TRBJ1-1): GAGVSQSPRYKVTKRGQDVALRCDPISGHVSLYWYRQALGQGPEFLTYFNYEAQQDKSGLPNDRFSAERPEGSISTLTIQRTEQRDSAMYRCASSLDVGGRGYTEAFFGQGTRLTVV.

The chain joins TRBV27 to TRBJ1-6; 7 bases align to TRBD1. Per the germline V gene, CDR1 is MNHEY and CDR2 is SMNVEV (reference sequence). J lost 8 bases, V lost 5 bases, and 12 bases had no gene match. The CDR3 runs to 16 residues. The CDR3 loop is CASSQGGPGGDSPLHF. The DNA for the CDR3 is TGTGCCAGCAGTCAGGGGGGCCCGGGGGGGGATTCACCCCTCCACTTT.

This clonotype was seen repeatedly, ten times or more. The chain is built from TRBV4-3 and TRBJ2-2, with a tentative D call TRBD2 (6 bases). Deletions cut 4 bases from V and 0 bases from J, with 12 bases between. Germline V gives CDR1 LGHNA, CDR2 YSLEER. The CDR3 extends over 16 amino acids. CDR3 residues: CASSPGWTTNTGELFF. CDR3 coding DNA: TGCGCCAGCAGCCCCGGTTGGACTACGAACACCGGGGAGCTGTTTTTT.

This clonotype was picked up a small number of times. V is TRBV29-1 and J is TRBJ2-7, with D unclear. The V and J ends lost 4 bases and 0 bases respectively, with 7 bases between them. CDR1 is SQVTM and CDR2 is ANQGSEA in the germline V gene. This CDR3 comprises 12 residues. In nucleotides, the CDR3 is TGCAGCGTTGTGGCTGACTCCTACGAGCAGTACTTC. Its translation is CSVVADSYEQYF.

This clonotype was seen a single time. V gene TRBV27 combines with J gene TRBJ2-5; weak D call: TRBD2 (5 bases). The CDR3 runs 16 residues. The germline gives CDR1 MNHEY, CDR2 SMNVEV (reference sequence). V lost 5 bases and J 9 bases, leaving 25 bases between the germline ends. CDR3 nucleotide sequence: TGTGCCAGCAGTCCGCTGGCCCCGAATATTGAGGAGGCCCAGTACTTC. Protein: CASSPLAPNIEEAQYF.

This clonotype appeared a few times. The chain combines TRBV14 with TRBJ2-2; 9 positions match TRBD1. The CDR3 is made up of 18 amino acids. Germline values: CDR1 SGHDN, CDR2 FVKESK. V was clipped by 0 bases and J by 6 bases; unmatched bases: 11. The CDR3: CASSQDFRDRVVPGELFF. For the CDR3, the DNA is TGTGCCAGCAGCCAAGATTTTCGGGACAGGGTAGTGCCCGGGGAGCTGTTTTTT.

This chain joins TRBV7-9 and TRBJ1-1; D ambiguous. Per germline, CDR1 SEHNR and CDR2 FQNEAQ (reference sequence). This CDR3 spans 16 amino acids. Trimming cost V 1 base and J 1 base, with 13 bases left between them. CDR3 bases: TGTGCCAGCAGCTTAGGGCCAGGTCTTTGGAACACTGAAGCTTTCTTT. Encoded protein: CASSLGPGLWNTEAFF.

This clonotype has only a few counts. V is TRBV4-1 and J is TRBJ2-7; 9 bases map to TRBD2. The CDR3 extends over 14 amino acids. Germline trimming cut 2 bases from V and 7 bases from J; bases unmatched to any gene: 6. The germline V gene has CDR1 MGHRA and CDR2 YSYEKL. The CDR3 loop reads CASSQLAGEVEQYF. The CDR3 region has the DNA TGCGCCAGCAGCCAATTAGCGGGAGAGGTTGAGCAGTACTTC.

Worth noting for this clonotype: A much larger clone differs by one base, so this may be a read error. V and J are TRBV28 and TRBJ1-1, with a weak D call TRBD1 (5 bases). Germline V gene lookup returns CDR1 MDHEN and CDR2 SYDVKM. This CDR3 has 14 residues. The CDR3 protein is CASSLQRAGDEAIF. As DNA, the CDR3 is TGTGCCAGCAGTTTACAACGGGCGGGGGACGAAGCTATCTTT.

As concerns this clonotype: One junction end disagrees with the germline gene, perhaps due to a read error. The chain is built from TRBV7-9 and TRBJ1-1; TRBD1 is a possible D gene (6 bases). This CDR3 contains 13 residues. Per germline, CDR1 SEHNR and CDR2 FQNEAQ (reference sequence). The CDR3 sequence is CASSLETGPEALF. Here the CDR3 DNA reads TGTGCCAGCAGCTTAGAGACAGGCCCGGAAGCTCTCTTT.

The rearrangement uses TRBV13 and TRBJ2-3; D not resolved. CDR1 and CDR2 from the germline V gene are PRHDT and FYEKMQ (reference sequence). V was trimmed by 5 bases and J by 5 bases, leaving 8 bases between them. CDR3 length equals 12 residues. For the CDR3, the DNA is TGTGCCAGCAGCCCAATATTAGATACGCAGTATTTT. Encoded protein: CASSPILDTQYF.

This clonotype has a count of ten or more. The chain joins TRBV24-1 to TRBJ2-4; D is unresolved. The CDR3 totals 17 residues. The germline gives CDR1 KGHDR, CDR2 SFDVKD. Between the trimmed V and J ends, which lost 0 bases and 6 bases, there was a span of 17 bases. CDR3 region: CATSDLVRGTLLNIQYF. In nucleotides, the CDR3 is TGTGCCACCAGTGATTTGGTTAGAGGAACTCTTTTAAACATTCAGTACTTC.

This chain links TRBV19 with TRBJ2-3; D is perhaps TRBD1 (6 bases). CDR1 is LNHDA, CDR2 SQIVND, per germline (reference sequence). Trimming left V 4 bases short and J 2 bases short, with 10 bases between. This CDR3 is built from 14 residues. The CDR3 is CASSNRDITDTQYF. The CDR3 coding sequence is TGTGCCAGTAGTAACCGGGACATCACAGATACGCAGTATTTT.

CDR3 DNA: TGTGCCAGTAGCCCGGGACAGGGCAGCACCTACGAGCAGTACTTC. Its protein product is CASSPGQGSTYEQYF. The J gene is TRBJ2-7, the V gene TRBV7-2; 9 bases match TRBD1. The CDR3 is 15 amino acids. V dropped 9 bases and J dropped 2; count of bases not matched to a gene: 11. From germline, CDR1 is SGHTA and CDR2 FQGNSA.

On this clonotype itself: This may arise from a read error, as a much more abundant clone is one base away. The rearrangement uses TRBV4-1 and TRBJ1-1; tentative D call: TRBD1 (6 bases). CDR1 and CDR2 from the germline V gene are MGHRA and YSYEKL. There are 17 residues in the CDR3. CDR3 sequence reads: CACSLQGVLVRNTEAFF. The CDR3, as DNA: TGCGCCTGCAGCCTACAGGGAGTCCTTGTCCGGAACACTGAAGCTTTCTTT.

This clonotype was seen many times. The chain combines TRBV12-3 or TRBV12-4 with TRBJ1-5; no firm D call. The V and J ends lost 6 bases and 4 bases respectively, with 16 bases between them. This CDR3 is 15 amino acids long. The CDR3 DNA follows: TGTGCCAGCAGCTCAACTGGGGTTGGGAATCAGCCCCAGCATTTT. This translates into CASSSTGVGNQPQHF.

This clonotype was counted at least ten times. The V gene is TRBV29-1, the J gene TRBJ1-1, with unresolved D. The germline V gene encodes CDR1 SQVTM and CDR2 ANQGSEA. The CDR3 is made up of 13 amino acids. V shed 1 base and J shed 1 base, with 7 bases lying between them. The chain's CDR3 is CSVEAWKNTEAFF. The CDR3 nucleotides read TGCAGCGTTGAAGCTTGGAAGAACACTGAAGCTTTCTTT.

The V and J genes are TRBV7-3 and TRBJ2-3; D gene unclear. CDR3 length equals 12 residues. Between the trimmed V and J ends, which lost 5 bases and 7 bases, there was a span of 10 bases. CDR1 is SGHTA, CDR2 FQGTGA, per germline. Here the CDR3 reads CASSDPPNTQYF. CDR3 DNA: TGTGCCAGCAGCGACCCACCCAATACGCAGTATTTT.

This clonotype was observed a handful of times. The CDR3 nucleotides read TGCGCCAGCAGCCAAGATCTTGTAGCGTCCCCACAAGAGACCCAGTACTTC. It specifies CASSQDLVASPQETQYF. The rearrangement uses TRBV4-3 and TRBJ2-5; maybe TRBD2 (5 bases). Germline CDR1 LGHNA, CDR2 YSLEER. V was shortened by 0 bases and J by 2 bases, with 16 bases between the two germline ends. The CDR3 length is 17 residues.

The V and J genes are TRBV7-9 and TRBJ2-7, with a possible D match to TRBD2 (5 bases). Trimming shortened V by 5 bases and J by 1 base, and 18 bases separated the two germline ends. The V gene's germline CDR1 is SEHNR and CDR2 FQNEAQ (reference sequence). This CDR3 contains 16 residues. The CDR3 coding sequence is TGTGCCAGCAGCCAACCCTCGGGGTGGGGATCCTACGAGCAGTACTTC. This encodes CASSQPSGWGSYEQYF.

This rearrangement joins TRBV18 to TRBJ2-1; no firm D call. The V end lost 2 bases, the J end lost 4 bases, and 3 bases lay between the germline ends. In germline, CDR1 is KGHSH, CDR2 LQKENI. The CDR3 runs to 12 residues. CDR3 sequence (DNA): TGTGCCAGCTCACCAACATACAATGAGCAGTTCTTC. It is translated as CASSPTYNEQFF.